Shown below are 5 T cell receptor beta chains from a single sample sequenced in a study of early T cells in non-severe SARS-CoV-2 infection. TCRdb called the 5' RACE reads again in MiXCR, with one record for every CDR3 protein. The table has 40,000 to 50,000 distinct CDR3 sequences, approximately 7.1% seen once. Material for sequencing was whole blood. Receptors originate from an adult who was a healthcare worker with PCR-confirmed SARS-CoV-2 infection or an uninfected control (not recorded which).

The V and J genes are TRBV12-3 or TRBV12-4 and TRBJ1-4, with D possibly being TRBD1 (6 bases). Trimming stripped 6 bases from V and 8 bases from J, with 19 bases between. The CDR3 extends over 15 amino acids. The CDR3 loop reads CASRNENRAEEKLFF. Written as DNA, the CDR3 is TGTGCCAGCAGAAACGAAAACAGGGCAGAAGAAAAACTGTTTTTT.

This chain joins TRBV7-3 and TRBJ2-3; a weak D match, TRBD1 (6 bases). The CDR3 contains 17 residues. V lost 6 bases and J lost 0, with 19 bases in between. Germline loops: CDR1 SGHTA, CDR2 FQGTGA. The CDR3 protein is CASSQRGSDRSTDTQYF. The CDR3 DNA follows: TGTGCCAGCAGTCAAAGAGGTTCGGACAGAAGCACAGATACGCAGTATTTT.

This clonotype came up many times. The gene calls are TRBV11-2 and TRBJ2-3, with a weak D call TRBD1 (6 bases). Trimming removed 2 bases at V and 0 bases at J, with 6 bases between. The CDR3 length is 14 residues. Germline V lookup: CDR1 SGHAT, CDR2 FQNNGV. The CDR3 region is CASSLRGSTDTQYF. DNA of the CDR3: TGTGCCAGCAGCTTAAGGGGGAGCACAGATACGCAGTATTTT.

This chain uses TRBV20-1 with TRBJ2-5, with D uncertain. The germline V gene encodes CDR1 DFQATT and CDR2 SNEGSKA (reference sequence). The CDR3 is 13 amino acids. V was clipped by 2 bases and J by 5 bases, with 12 bases between them. CDR3 coding DNA: TGCAGTGCTAGACCCGGAATAGGGGAGACCCAGTACTTC. Amino acid sequence: CSARPGIGETQYF.

This clonotype was seen at least ten times. The chain links TRBV29-1 to TRBJ2-7; D gene uncertain. Per germline, CDR1 SQVTM and CDR2 ANQGSEA. Deletions cut 7 bases from V and 4 bases from J, with 14 bases between. CDR3 length equals 12 residues. The CDR3 reads CSALSSGYEQYF. CDR3 sequence (DNA): TGCAGCGCCCTATCGTCCGGGTACGAGCAGTACTTC.